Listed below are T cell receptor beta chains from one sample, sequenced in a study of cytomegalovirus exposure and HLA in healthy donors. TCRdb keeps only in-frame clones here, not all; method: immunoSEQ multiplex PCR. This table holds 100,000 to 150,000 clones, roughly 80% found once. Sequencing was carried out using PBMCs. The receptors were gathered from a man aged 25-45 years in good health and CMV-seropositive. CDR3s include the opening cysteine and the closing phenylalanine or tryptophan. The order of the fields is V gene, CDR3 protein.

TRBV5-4 CASSLIRGNTGELFF
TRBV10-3 CAITASSATDSYEQYF
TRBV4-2 CASSHVIGTGQFHSNQPQHF
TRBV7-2 CASSLRTGVYYTDTQYF
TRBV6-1 CASSARDRTYEQYF
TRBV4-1 CASSQSGTSASYEQYF
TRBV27 CASSRGDTQYF
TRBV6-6 CASSSKGQGGNYEQYF
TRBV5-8 CASSPPVRFVETQYF
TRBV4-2 CASSRTATGTSYEQYF
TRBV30 CAWTPGQPGEQYF
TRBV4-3 CASSQRGAKNIQYF
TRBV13 CASSPQRAFSYEQYF
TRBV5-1 CASRGGDSEQYF
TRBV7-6 CASSLATSGREQYF
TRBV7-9 CASSLVRLAGREQFF
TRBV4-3 CASSQVAGVGTDTQYF
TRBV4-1 CASSQYVTGQGAYTGELFF
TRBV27 CASSLTSSYEQYF
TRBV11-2 CASSLVAGLYNEQFF
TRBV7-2 CASSSRTDNTEAFF
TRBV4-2 CASSYGLGPETQYF
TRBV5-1 CASSLEVGRGWFEQYF
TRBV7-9 CASRSGWTEAFF
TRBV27 CASSSSGTRNTGELFF
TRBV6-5 CASSYSLQGYQETQYF
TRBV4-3 CASSPHGSGELFF
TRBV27 CASSLSGRSSYEQYF
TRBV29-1 CSVVWASGSYEQYF
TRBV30 CAWTGTGANVLTF
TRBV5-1 CASTTDSGTKQFF
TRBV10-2 CASSLRVGEKLFF
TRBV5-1 CASSGQNTIYF
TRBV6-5 CASSTGQGLGYTF
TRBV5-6 CASSHPEVSHTTDTQYF
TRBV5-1 CASSSTYSGSLYEQFF
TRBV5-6 CASSLPPGEQYF
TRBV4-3 CASSQVFGGRDTEAFF
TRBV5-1 CASSPGTSGMGGELFF
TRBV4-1 CASSQMTSIETQYF
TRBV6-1 CASSGSTSGRSYEQYF
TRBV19 CASSIVLGVAVNEQFF
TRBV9 CASSATDRGPYEQYF
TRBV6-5 CASSYSSGSTYEQYF
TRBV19 CASSILVGDTEAFF
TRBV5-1 CASTPGTSGDTQYF
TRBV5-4 CASSLPGNAGELFF
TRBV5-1 CASSLAAGYREQFF
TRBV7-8 CASSLNVGQGAGNTIYF
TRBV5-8 CASSLTGAGSGGYTF
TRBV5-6 CASSGLAGDGTDTQYF
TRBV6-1 CASSEGTGMLPQHF
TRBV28 CASSPPAGGLNTGELFF